The clone carrying this TCR beta chain was observed at least ten times. Its antigen remains unidentified. The CDR3 has 13 amino acids. The ends were cut back, 4 bases at V and 10 bases at J, with 13 bases in the middle. Germline-derived CDR1 and CDR2 are SGHTA and FQGNSA. The data originate from a study of CD8 T cells in ankylosing spondylitis. Findings and limits, study-wide: Apparently characteristic of ankylosing spondylitis blood was a TCR beta motif (eight highly homologous variants).

MiXCR, run by TCRdb on the 5' RACE reads, gives a single entry per CDR3 protein. This table holds around 120,000 distinct CDR3 sequences, around 15% found once. The chain carries TRBV7-2 and TRBJ1-4, with D hard to call. The material sequenced was blood, either unsorted or a sorted T cell fraction (not recorded which). This clonotype was obtained from a female donor with ankylosing spondylitis or in good health (not recorded which). CDR3 protein: CASSSSDPRKLFF. For the CDR3, the DNA is TGTGCCAGCAGCTCATCGGACCCGAGAAAACTGTTTTTT.